The entry below gives a single T cell receptor (beta chain) sequence along with its context. Its target is not known. The study made its TRB cDNA libraries by 5' RACE, adding UMI labels. Reanalyzing the 5' RACE reads, TCRdb keeps one entry per CDR3 protein, without DNA. Here the sample table reports under 150,000 distinct CDR3 sequences. The CDR3 loop spans 17 amino acids. CDR1 and CDR2 (germline): MNHEY, SVGAGI. The sample belongs to a study of CXCR3-negative and CXCR3-positive naive CD8 T cells. Study observations and caveats: The study found more hydrophobic TRB CDR3s in CXCR3-positive naive cells than in CXCR3-negative naive cells. Naive subsets were similarly diverse, while memory CD8+ repertoires were much less diverse.

This chain joins TRBV6-5 and TRBJ2-3; TCRdb outputs TRBD1, but without DNA this stays unchecked. The sequencing input was naive CXCR3+ CD8+ T cells from blood. The subset is: CD45RO-CCR7+CD27+CD95- naive CD8+ T cells expressing CXCR3 (TNR3+). The TCR comes from a human donor in good health. Some clones in this sample may be carry-over from other donors' samples. This CDR3 is CASTPFLGGASTDTQYF.